The source of this T cell receptor (beta chain) is a study of T cell responses to AZD1222 COVID-19 vaccine. Overall study results and limits: Unmutated variant regions are reportedly the target of nearly half of TCRs that are spike-specific. The span of vaccine-associated CD4 TCRs extended across spike, with dominance at 160-218 and 743-854. Just 5 to 7 people given AZD1222 tested seropositive at baseline.

The V gene's germline CDR1 is DFQATT and CDR2 SNEGSKA (reference sequence). This CDR3 spans 11 amino acids. V lost 4 bases and J 6 bases, leaving 10 bases between the germline ends. Method: immunoSEQ multiplex PCR; TCRdb's copy keeps in-frame clones and lacks some. The top ten hold more than 5.5% of the sample, which has about 160,000 clones, roughly 90% seen once. Of note for this clone: As yet, its antigen is unknown.

Source: peripheral blood, taken on day 0 of AZD1222 vaccination. The genes are TRBV20-1 and TRBJ2-7; no clear D gene. This receptor was identified in an adult in good health. The CDR3 bases are TGCAGTGCTAAGATCCCGGGCGAGCAGTACTTC. As protein: CSAKIPGEQYF.